A single sample is the source of the 30 T cell receptor beta chains below, sequenced in a study of CD8+ T cells in alopecia areata. As for treatment: oral pan-JAK inhibitor, 5-10 mg twice daily. Extracted RNA was reverse transcribed into cDNA, the sequencing template. Here immunoSEQ multiplex PCR was the method, and the copy in TCRdb shows in-frame clones only, minus some. The table lists over 150,000 clones, 55% to 70% of them singletons. Material: CD4+ T cells sorted from blood, obtained at week 24, from a patient treated with tofacitinib. These receptors were collected from a human donor with alopecia areata.

The rearrangement joins TRBV29-1 to TRBJ2-7; no clear D gene. CDR1 and CDR2 (germline): SQVTM, ANQGSEA. The CDR3 contains 12 residues. V lost 6 bases to trimming and J lost 0 bases, with 9 bases between them. CDR3 bases: TGCAGCGTCAAGACGGCCTCCTACGAGCAGTACTTC. Translating it yields CSVKTASYEQYF.

The gene calls are TRBV27 and TRBJ2-1; TRBD2 aligns across 7 bases. The J segment lost 8 bases and the V segment lost 2 bases, leaving 15 bases of the junction unmatched. CDR3 length equals 17 residues. The germline V gene has CDR1 MNHEY and CDR2 SMNVEV (reference sequence). The CDR3 spells CASSLEGGPLFQDEQFF. DNA of the CDR3: TGTGCCAGCAGTTTAGAGGGAGGGCCACTCTTTCAGGATGAGCAGTTCTTC.

The chain joins TRBV7-2 to TRBJ2-5; no clear D gene. The germline CDR1 and CDR2 sequences are SGHTA and FQGNSA. The CDR3 runs to 15 residues. V was pared by 2 bases and J by 1 base, with 11 bases between. This chain's CDR3 is CASSLQPGPQETQYF. CDR3 bases: TGTGCCAGCAGCTTACAGCCAGGCCCCCAAGAGACCCAGTACTTC. Based on the CDR3 plus reference TRBV7-2 and TRBJ2-5, the full variable domain is GAGVSQSPSNKVTEKGKDVELRCDPISGHTALYWYRQSLGQGLEFLIYFQGNSAPDKSGLPSDRFSAERTGGSVSTLTIQRTQQEDSAVYLCASSLQPGPQETQYFGPGTRLLVL.

The rearrangement joins TRBV30 to TRBJ2-5, with 10 bases that match TRBD1. Trimming cost V 5 bases and J 4 bases; bases outside gene matches: 1. Per germline, CDR1 GTSNPN and CDR2 SVGIG (reference sequence). The CDR3 sequence is 12 residues long. The CDR3 is CAWDRGLETQYF. CDR3 nucleotides: TGTGCCTGGGACAGGGGGCTAGAGACCCAGTACTTC.

V is TRBV19 and J is TRBJ2-1; D remains unclear. Trimming took off 1 base at V and 0 bases at J, with 1 base between the two ends. Per the germline V gene, CDR1 is LNHDA and CDR2 is SQIVND (reference sequence). This CDR3 has 13 amino acids. The CDR3 DNA reads TGTGCCAGTAGTATAGGCTCCTACAATGAGCAGTTCTTC. Its protein is CASSIGSYNEQFF. Together with reference TRBV19 and TRBJ2-1, the CDR3 gives the full variable domain: DGGITQSPKYLFRKEGQNVTLSCEQNLNHDAMYWYRQDPGQGLRLIYYSQIVNDFQKGDIAEGYSVSREKKESFPLTVTSAQKNPTAFYLCASSIGSYNEQFFGPGTRLTVL.

The chain uses TRBV5-6 and TRBJ2-3; no firm D call. The CDR3 has 14 amino acids. The germline V and J ends were trimmed by 2 bases and 6 bases, with 13 bases remaining between them. Germline assignment: CDR1 SGHDT and CDR2 YYEEEE. The CDR3 region has the DNA TGTGCCAGCAGCTTTGGACCAGGACGGGATACGCAGTATTTT. This codes for CASSFGPGRDTQYF.

In nucleotides, the CDR3 is TGTGCCTGGAGCGTTGCCAGCGGGATGCAAGAGACCCAGTACTTC. Its protein product is CAWSVASGMQETQYF. V and J are TRBV30 and TRBJ2-5; 7 bases line up with TRBD2. Germline loops: CDR1 GTSNPN, CDR2 SVGIG (reference sequence). With V trimmed by 3 bases and J by 2 bases, 9 bases remained unmatched. The CDR3 length is 15 residues.

V and J are TRBV27 and TRBJ1-6; D may be TRBD1 (5 bases). The CDR3 extends over 16 amino acids. The germline gives CDR1 MNHEY, CDR2 SMNVEV (reference sequence). V dropped 4 bases and J dropped 0 bases, with 10 bases sitting between them. CDR3 DNA: TGTGCCAGCAGTTGGGGACGGAGCTCCTATAATTCACCCCTCCACTTT. Its translation is CASSWGRSSYNSPLHF.

This clone has only a few counts. V usage is TRBV30 and J usage is TRBJ2-5; D tentatively fits TRBD1 or TRBD2 (6 bases each). The end of the DNA aligns better with TRBJ2-7, so the J call may be wrong. Germline assignment: CDR1 GTSNPN and CDR2 SVGIG (reference sequence). The CDR3 loop spans 14 amino acids. This CDR3 reads CAWHALGGRGEQYF. The CDR3, as DNA: TGTGCCTGGCATGCGTTAGGGGGGCGCGGCGAGCAGTACTTC.

The chain has TRBV5-1 and TRBJ2-7; 7 bases align to TRBD1. Losses at the gene ends were 6 bases for V and 2 bases for J; bases not matched to a gene: 8. Looked up from germline, CDR1 is SGHRS and CDR2 is YFSETQ. The CDR3 runs 14 residues. The CDR3 loop is CASTGTDRAYEQYF. CDR3 in DNA: TGCGCCAGCACCGGGACAGATAGAGCCTACGAGCAGTACTTC.

The CDR3 protein is CASSSFGGLNIQYF. CDR3 DNA sequence: TGTGCCAGCAGCTCTTTCGGGGGGTTGAACATTCAGTACTTC. V usage is TRBV14 and J usage is TRBJ2-4; TRBD2 matches at 7 bases. The CDR3 runs to 14 residues. Germline V gene data show CDR1 as SGHDN and CDR2 as FVKESK. V lost 5 bases to trimming and J lost 7 bases; unmatched junction nucleotides: 8.

This clone appeared a few times. The CDR3 nucleotides read TGCAGCGTTGATCTAGCGGGGAGCACAGATACGCAGTATTTT. It translates to CSVDLAGSTDTQYF. J is TRBJ2-3 and V is TRBV29-1; 9 nucleotides align to TRBD2. The junction had 1 base not matched to a gene; V was cut back by 3 bases and J by 0 bases. Germline-derived CDR1 and CDR2 are SQVTM and ANQGSEA. This CDR3 has 14 residues.

This clone has a handful of counts. This chain joins TRBV10-2 and TRBJ2-7; D is perhaps TRBD2 (5 bases). This CDR3 spans 12 amino acids. Germline V gene lookup returns CDR1 WSHSY and CDR2 SAAADI. V was shortened by 6 bases and J by 3 bases, with 9 bases between the two germline ends. Here the CDR3 reads CASRKGDYEQYF. CDR3 nucleotide sequence: TGCGCCAGCAGGAAGGGAGACTACGAGCAGTACTTC.

This clone occurred once. The rearrangement links TRBV30 to TRBJ2-1; a possible D gene is TRBD2 (6 bases). CDR1 GTSNPN and CDR2 SVGIG come from the germline V gene (reference sequence). CDR3 length equals 14 residues. V was clipped by 3 bases and J by 9 bases, with 18 bases between them. For the CDR3, the DNA is TGTGCCTGGAGATTGGGGGGTATGGGAGGTGAGCAGTTCTTC. Its translation is CAWRLGGMGGEQFF.

The rearrangement joins TRBV5-6 to TRBJ2-7; 9 bases align to TRBD1. Germline V gene sequence: CDR1 SGHDT, CDR2 YYEEEE. This CDR3 spans 15 amino acids. The junction had 2 bases not matched to a gene; V was cut back by 1 base and J by 0 bases. This CDR3 is CASSLTGGLSYEQYF. The CDR3 nucleotides read TGTGCCAGCAGCTTGACAGGGGGCCTCTCCTACGAGCAGTACTTC.

The J gene is TRBJ1-1, the V gene TRBV18; possible D gene TRBD1, 6 bases. The CDR3 spans 15 residues. V lost 5 bases and J 1 base, leaving 14 bases between the germline ends. In germline, CDR1 is KGHSH, CDR2 LQKENI. The CDR3 region is CASSGSGHRNTEAFF. CDR3 in DNA: TGTGCCAGCTCAGGATCGGGACACAGGAACACTGAAGCTTTCTTT.

This sequence joins TRBV7-2 and TRBJ2-7; 7 bases are shared with TRBD1. CDR3 length: 13 amino acids. CDR1 and CDR2 from the germline V gene are SGHTA and FQGNSA. V lost 5 bases and J lost 7; bases outside the gene matches: 8. DNA for the CDR3: TGTGCCAGCAGCCGCCAGGGGGTGGGTGAGCAGTACTTC. Protein product: CASSRQGVGEQYF. The whole variable domain, remainder taken from reference TRBV7-2 and TRBJ2-7, is GAGVSQSPSNKVTEKGKDVELRCDPISGHTALYWYRQSLGQGLEFLIYFQGNSAPDKSGLPSDRFSAERTGGSVSTLTIQRTQQEDSAVYLCASSRQGVGEQYFGPGTRLTVT.

The rearrangement uses TRBV5-1 and TRBJ2-5; 8 bases match TRBD1. V shed 0 bases and J 1 base; nucleotides not matched to a gene: 2. Germline V gene data show CDR1 as SGHRS and CDR2 as YFSETQ. This CDR3 comprises 15 residues. The CDR3 nucleotides are TGCGCCAGCAGCTTGGCCGGGACAGGCCAAGAGACCCAGTACTTC. Its translation is CASSLAGTGQETQYF.

The rearrangement uses TRBV18 and TRBJ2-7; unclear D gene. The germline V gene has CDR1 KGHSH and CDR2 LQKENI. The CDR3 loop spans 13 amino acids. With 5 bases removed from V and 5 bases from J, the gap between germline ends came to 13 bases. CDR3 nucleotide sequence: TGTGCCAGCTCATCGACAACTGAAAACGAGCAGTACTTC. This gives the protein CASSSTTENEQYF.

The chain joins TRBV7-8 to TRBJ2-6; D call uncertain. This CDR3 has 18 residues. The germline V gene encodes CDR1 SGHVS and CDR2 FQNEAQ. The V gene lost 2 bases and the J gene lost 0 bases, with 14 bases spanning the gap. The CDR3 spells CASSLMGYVSSGANVLTF. The DNA of the CDR3 is TGTGCCAGCAGCTTAATGGGATACGTGAGCTCTGGGGCCAACGTCCTGACTTTC.

A few counts support this clone. V gene TRBV4-3 combines with J gene TRBJ1-4; maybe TRBD1 (5 bases). The CDR3 consists of 12 residues. V lost 2 bases and J lost 13, with 11 bases in between. Germline CDR1 LGHNA, CDR2 YSLEER. The CDR3 region has the DNA TGCGCCAGCAGCCAACCTCAGGGCAGACTGTTTTTT. Amino acid sequence: CASSQPQGRLFF.

This clone was seen a few times. The genes are TRBV19 and TRBJ1-5, with 8 bases that match TRBD1. The germline V gene has CDR1 LNHDA and CDR2 SQIVND (reference sequence). There are 15 residues in the CDR3. V shed 3 bases, J shed 7 bases, and the junction held 8 bases outside the gene matches. CDR3 amino acids: CASSIGQGSGQPQHF. In DNA, the CDR3 is TGTGCCAGTAGTATCGGACAGGGTTCAGGGCAGCCCCAGCATTTT.

DNA for the CDR3: TGTGCCAGTAGGGGGGACTTGGACACCGGGGAGCTGTTTTTT. It translates to CASRGDLDTGELFF. The chain has TRBV19 and TRBJ2-2; weak D call: TRBD2 (6 bases). The V gene's germline CDR1 is LNHDA and CDR2 SQIVND (reference sequence). This CDR3 region has 14 residues. V was trimmed by 6 bases and J by 3 bases, leaving 11 bases between them.

This chain links TRBV25-1 with TRBJ2-5; weak D call: TRBD1 (5 bases). Trimming stripped 6 bases from V and 5 bases from J, with 16 bases between. Germline assignment: CDR1 MGHDK and CDR2 SYGVNS. The CDR3 covers 14 residues. The DNA of the CDR3 is TGTGCCAGCAGAGACACTCAGGGTCAGGAGACCCAGTACTTC. Its protein is CASRDTQGQETQYF.

The V gene is TRBV5-5, the J gene TRBJ2-3; perhaps TRBD1 as D (6 bases). Germline CDR1 SGHKS, CDR2 YYEKEE (reference sequence). This CDR3 is built from 14 residues. V lost 4 bases and J lost 0, with 9 bases in between. The CDR3 DNA reads as TGTGCCAGCAGCCCCGGGACAAGCACAGATACGCAGTATTTT. Translated, it gives CASSPGTSTDTQYF.

V and J are TRBV4-1 and TRBJ1-1; D unclear. V lost 1 base to trimming and J lost 4 bases, with 7 bases between them. CDR3 length: 13 residues. CDR1 is MGHRA, CDR2 YSYEKL, per germline. The CDR3 DNA follows: TGCGCCAGCAGCCAAGGAGAAGGCACTGAAGCTTTCTTT. Residues: CASSQGEGTEAFF.

The V call is TRBV5-6, the J call TRBJ1-2, with 7 bases fitting TRBD1. V dropped 4 bases and J dropped 3; count of bases not matched to a gene: 9. The CDR3 is 15 amino acids. CDR1 and CDR2 (germline): SGHDT, YYEEEE. CDR3 loop: CASSRTGEEDYGYTF. The CDR3 DNA is TGTGCCAGCAGCCGTACAGGGGAAGAGGACTATGGCTACACCTTC.

The chain carries TRBV2 and TRBJ2-5; maybe TRBD1 (5 bases). CDR3 length: 12 amino acids. The germline V gene encodes CDR1 SNHLY and CDR2 FYNNEI. Trimming left V 4 bases short and J 7 bases short, with 10 bases between. In DNA, the CDR3 is TGTGCCAGCAGTGGGGGCCGGGTGACCCAGTACTTC. It translates to CASSGGRVTQYF.

This rearrangement joins TRBV29-1 to TRBJ1-1; weak D call: TRBD1 (6 bases). This CDR3 has 14 residues. Deletions cut 3 bases from V and 1 base from J, with 12 bases between. Germline CDR1 SQVTM, CDR2 ANQGSEA. CDR3: CSVDLRTANTEAFF. The CDR3, as DNA: TGCAGCGTTGACCTACGGACAGCGAACACTGAAGCTTTCTTT.

This sequence joins TRBV29-1 and TRBJ2-1; 8 bases align to TRBD1. There are 14 residues in the CDR3. V was pared by 6 bases and J by 3 bases, with 7 bases of the junction left unmatched. CDR1 is SQVTM, CDR2 ANQGSEA, per germline. The CDR3 nucleotides are TGCAGCGTCCGACAGGGGCAGGTCTACAATGAGCAGTTCTTC. It specifies CSVRQGQVYNEQFF.